The clone carrying this T cell receptor (beta chain) was recorded only once. In the source study's methods: Reference gene primer amplification gave estimated nucleated cell counts. Measured with immunoSEQ multiplex PCR; TCRdb has only the in-frame clones, and not every one. Clone size and the V and J calls come from that table; the DNA yielded D and trimming. Of under 500,000 clones listed, 70% to 90% are singletons. The data were taken from a study of blood T cell repertoires in COVID-19. Overall study: PBMCs, B-cell-depleted T cells, or T cells provided the cDNA or gDNA that made up the material.

The CDR3 sequence is 15 residues long. V lost 5 bases and J lost 7; bases outside the gene matches: 7. Germline loops: CDR1 LNHDA, CDR2 SQIVND (reference sequence). The age range of participants was about 18 to 95 years, with residence in about 25 US areas. Participant-reported clinical history was the basis for cohort assignment. The J gene is TRBJ1-5, the V gene TRBV19; TRBD1 matches 11 bases. Sequencing used PBMCs or T cells enriched from blood (not recorded which). The TCR comes from a woman younger than 35 with acute COVID-19. In nucleotides, the CDR3 is TGTGCCAGTAGTCGGACAGGGGGCGCGGAACAGCCCCAGCATTTT. Its translation: CASSRTGGAEQPQHF.